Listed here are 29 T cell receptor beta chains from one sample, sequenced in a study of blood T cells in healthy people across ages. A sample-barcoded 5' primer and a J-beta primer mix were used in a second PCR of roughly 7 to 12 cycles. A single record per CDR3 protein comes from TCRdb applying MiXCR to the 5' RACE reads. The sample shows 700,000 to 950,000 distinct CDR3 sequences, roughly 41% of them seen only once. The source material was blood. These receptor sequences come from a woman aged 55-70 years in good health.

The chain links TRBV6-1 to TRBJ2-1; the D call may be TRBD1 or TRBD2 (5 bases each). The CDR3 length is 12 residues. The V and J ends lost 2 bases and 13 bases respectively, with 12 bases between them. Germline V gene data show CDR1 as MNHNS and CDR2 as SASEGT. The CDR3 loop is CASSEPGTTQFF. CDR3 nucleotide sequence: TGTGCCAGCAGTGAACCCGGGACCACTCAGTTCTTC.

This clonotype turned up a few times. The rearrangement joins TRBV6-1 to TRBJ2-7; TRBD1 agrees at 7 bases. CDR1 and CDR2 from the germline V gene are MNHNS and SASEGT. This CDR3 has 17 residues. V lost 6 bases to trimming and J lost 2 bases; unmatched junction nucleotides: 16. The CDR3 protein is CASRKPRGRDDAYEQYF. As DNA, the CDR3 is TGTGCCAGCAGAAAACCAAGGGGGCGCGACGATGCCTACGAGCAGTACTTC.

Written as DNA, the CDR3 is TGTGCCAGCATGTCACCTGGGGCCAACGTCCTGACTTTC. This encodes CASMSPGANVLTF. The chain links TRBV12-3 or TRBV12-4 to TRBJ2-6; D uncertain. Trimming removed 7 bases at V and 2 bases at J, with 6 bases between. This CDR3 is built from 13 residues.

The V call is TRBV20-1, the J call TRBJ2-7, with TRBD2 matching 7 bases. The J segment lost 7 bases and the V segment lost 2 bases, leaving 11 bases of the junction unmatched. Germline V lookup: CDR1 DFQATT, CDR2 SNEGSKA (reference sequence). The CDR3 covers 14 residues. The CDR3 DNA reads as TGCAGTGCTAGACCCCTAGCGGCCTTTAATGAGCAGTACTTC. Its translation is CSARPLAAFNEQYF.

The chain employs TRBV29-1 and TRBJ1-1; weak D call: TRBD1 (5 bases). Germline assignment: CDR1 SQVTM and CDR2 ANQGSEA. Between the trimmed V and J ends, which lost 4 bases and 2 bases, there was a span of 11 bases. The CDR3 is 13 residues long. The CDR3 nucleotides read TGCAGCGTTGGGAGGGGTGTTAACACTGAAGCTTTCTTT. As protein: CSVGRGVNTEAFF.

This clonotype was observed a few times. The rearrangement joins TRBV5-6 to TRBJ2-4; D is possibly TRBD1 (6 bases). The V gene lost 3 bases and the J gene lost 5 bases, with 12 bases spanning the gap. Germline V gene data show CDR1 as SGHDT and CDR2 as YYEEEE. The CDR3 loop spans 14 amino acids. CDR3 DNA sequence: TGTGCCAGCAGCTGGGCGACAGGTCAAAACATTCAGTACTTC. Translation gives CASSWATGQNIQYF.

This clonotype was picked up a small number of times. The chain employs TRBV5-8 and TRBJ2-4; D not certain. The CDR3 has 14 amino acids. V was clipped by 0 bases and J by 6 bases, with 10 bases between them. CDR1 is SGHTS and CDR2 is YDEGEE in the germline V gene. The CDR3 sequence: CASSLVVLRNIQYF. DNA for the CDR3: TGTGCCAGCAGCTTGGTGGTATTGCGAAACATTCAGTACTTC.

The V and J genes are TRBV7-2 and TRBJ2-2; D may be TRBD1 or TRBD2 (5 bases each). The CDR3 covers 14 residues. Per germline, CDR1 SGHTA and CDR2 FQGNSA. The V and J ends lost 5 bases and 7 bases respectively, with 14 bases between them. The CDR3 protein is CASSQGTINGELFF. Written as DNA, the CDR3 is TGTGCCAGCAGCCAAGGGACGATCAACGGGGAGCTGTTTTTT.

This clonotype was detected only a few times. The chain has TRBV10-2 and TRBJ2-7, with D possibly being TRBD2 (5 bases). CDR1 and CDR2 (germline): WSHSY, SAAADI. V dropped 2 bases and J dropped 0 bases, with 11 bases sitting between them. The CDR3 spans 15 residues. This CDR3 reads CASSEQGGLSYEQYF. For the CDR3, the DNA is TGCGCCAGCAGTGAGCAAGGAGGCCTCTCCTACGAGCAGTACTTC.

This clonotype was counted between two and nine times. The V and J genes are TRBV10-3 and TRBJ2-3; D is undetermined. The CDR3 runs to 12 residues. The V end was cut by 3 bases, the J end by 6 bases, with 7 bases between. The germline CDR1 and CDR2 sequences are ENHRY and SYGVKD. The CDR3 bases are TGTGCCATCAGTGACGCAGAGGATACGCAGTATTTT. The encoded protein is CAISDAEDTQYF.

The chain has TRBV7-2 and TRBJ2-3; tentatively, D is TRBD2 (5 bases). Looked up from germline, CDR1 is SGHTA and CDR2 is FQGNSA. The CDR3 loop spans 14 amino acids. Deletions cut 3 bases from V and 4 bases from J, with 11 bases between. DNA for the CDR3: TGTGCCAGCAGCTTCGCCACCGGGGCAGATACGCAGTATTTT. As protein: CASSFATGADTQYF.

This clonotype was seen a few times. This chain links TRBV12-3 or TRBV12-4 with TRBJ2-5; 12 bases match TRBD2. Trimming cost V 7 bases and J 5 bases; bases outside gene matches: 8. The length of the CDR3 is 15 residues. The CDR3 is CASTSRLAGVETQYF. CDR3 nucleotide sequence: TGTGCCAGCACCTCGAGACTAGCGGGGGTGGAGACCCAGTACTTC.

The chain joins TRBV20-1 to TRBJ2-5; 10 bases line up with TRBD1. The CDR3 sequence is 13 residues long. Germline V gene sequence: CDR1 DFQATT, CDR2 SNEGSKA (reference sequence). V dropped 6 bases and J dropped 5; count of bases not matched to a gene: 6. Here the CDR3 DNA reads TGCAGTGCACCGGGACAGGGGAGGGAGACCCAGTACTTC. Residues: CSAPGQGRETQYF.

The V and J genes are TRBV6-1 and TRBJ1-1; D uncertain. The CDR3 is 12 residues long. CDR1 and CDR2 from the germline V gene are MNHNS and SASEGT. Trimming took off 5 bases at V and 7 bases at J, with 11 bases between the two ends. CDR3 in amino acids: CASSRRLSEAFF. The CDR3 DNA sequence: TGTGCCAGCAGTCGTCGCCTGAGTGAAGCTTTCTTT.

In nucleotides, the CDR3 is TGTGCCAGCGGCCGACAGTGGGGCTACACCTTC. Translation gives CASGRQWGYTF. This chain uses TRBV27 with TRBJ1-2; D is perhaps TRBD1 (5 bases). This CDR3 has 11 residues. The ends were cut back, 8 bases at V and 8 bases at J, with 12 bases in the middle. The V gene's germline CDR1 is MNHEY and CDR2 SMNVEV (reference sequence).

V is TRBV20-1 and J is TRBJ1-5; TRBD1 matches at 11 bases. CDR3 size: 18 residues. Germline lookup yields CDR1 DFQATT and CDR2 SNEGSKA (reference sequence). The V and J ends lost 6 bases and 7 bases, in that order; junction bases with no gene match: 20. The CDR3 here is CSATKFPGQGESGQPQHF. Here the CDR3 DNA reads TGCAGTGCCACAAAATTCCCGGGACAGGGGGAATCAGGCCAGCCCCAGCATTTT.

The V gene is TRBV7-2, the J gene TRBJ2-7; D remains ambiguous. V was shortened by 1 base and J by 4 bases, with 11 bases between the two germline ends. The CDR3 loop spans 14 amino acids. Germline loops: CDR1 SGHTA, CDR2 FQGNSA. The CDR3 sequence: CASSLDGGLYEQYF. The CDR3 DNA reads TGTGCCAGCAGCTTAGATGGCGGCTTGTACGAGCAGTACTTC.

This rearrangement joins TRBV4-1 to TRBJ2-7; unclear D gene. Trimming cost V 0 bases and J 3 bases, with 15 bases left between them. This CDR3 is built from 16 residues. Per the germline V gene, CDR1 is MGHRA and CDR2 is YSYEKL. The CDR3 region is CASSQDLQSLFYEQYF. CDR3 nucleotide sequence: TGCGCCAGCAGCCAAGATTTGCAGTCCCTTTTCTACGAGCAGTACTTC.

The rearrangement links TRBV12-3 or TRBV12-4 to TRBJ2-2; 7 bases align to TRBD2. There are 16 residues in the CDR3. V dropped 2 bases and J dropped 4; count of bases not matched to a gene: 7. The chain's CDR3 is CASSLYGGSSTGELFF. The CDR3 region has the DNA TGTGCCAGCAGTTTATATGGCGGGAGTAGCACCGGGGAGCTGTTTTTT.

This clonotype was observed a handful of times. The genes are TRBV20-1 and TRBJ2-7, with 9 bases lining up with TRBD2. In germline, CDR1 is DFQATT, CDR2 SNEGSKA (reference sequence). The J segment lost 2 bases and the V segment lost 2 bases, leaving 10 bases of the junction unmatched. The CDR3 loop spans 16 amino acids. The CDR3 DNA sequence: TGCAGTGCTAGATTACCACTAGCGGGCACCGCCTACGAGCAGTACTTC. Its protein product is CSARLPLAGTAYEQYF.

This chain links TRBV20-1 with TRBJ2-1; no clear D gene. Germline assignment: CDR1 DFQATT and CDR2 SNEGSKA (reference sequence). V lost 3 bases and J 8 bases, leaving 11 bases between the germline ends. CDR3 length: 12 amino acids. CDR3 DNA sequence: TGCAGTGCTAGTTCCCATTCGGATGAGCAGTTCTTC. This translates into CSASSHSDEQFF.

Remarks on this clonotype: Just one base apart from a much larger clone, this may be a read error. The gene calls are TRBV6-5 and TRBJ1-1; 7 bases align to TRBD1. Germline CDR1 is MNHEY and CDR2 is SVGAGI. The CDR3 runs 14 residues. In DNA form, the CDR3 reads TGTGCCTGCAGTTATGGGTACAGGGGAACCCAAGCTTTCTTT. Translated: CACSYGYRGTQAFF.

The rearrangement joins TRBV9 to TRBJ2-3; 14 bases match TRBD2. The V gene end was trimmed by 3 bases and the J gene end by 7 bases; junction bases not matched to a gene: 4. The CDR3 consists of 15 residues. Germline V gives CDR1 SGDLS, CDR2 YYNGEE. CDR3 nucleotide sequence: TGTGCCAGCAGCGCGACTAGCGGGAGGGCTTATACGCAGTATTTT. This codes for CASSATSGRAYTQYF.

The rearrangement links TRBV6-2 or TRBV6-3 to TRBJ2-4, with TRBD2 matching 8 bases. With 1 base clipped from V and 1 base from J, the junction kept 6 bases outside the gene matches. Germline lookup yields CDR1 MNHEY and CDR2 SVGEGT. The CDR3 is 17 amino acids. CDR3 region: CASSYLGAGVAKNIQYF. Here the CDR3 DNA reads TGTGCCAGCAGTTACTTGGGAGCGGGAGTCGCCAAAAACATTCAGTACTTC.

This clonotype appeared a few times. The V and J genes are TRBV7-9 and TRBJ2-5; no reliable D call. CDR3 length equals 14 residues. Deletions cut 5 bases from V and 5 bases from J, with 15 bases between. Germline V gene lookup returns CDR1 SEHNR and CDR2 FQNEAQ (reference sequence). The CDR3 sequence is CASSSPVLKETQYF. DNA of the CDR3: TGTGCCAGCAGCAGCCCGGTCCTTAAGGAGACCCAGTACTTC.

The CDR3, as DNA: TGTGCCAGCAGCTTGGATATAACTTCCTACAATGAGCAGTACTTC. Its protein product is CASSLDITSYNEQYF. V is TRBV5-6 and J is TRBJ2-1; D gene unclear. The assigned J gene may be wrong: the sequence end matches TRBJ2-7 better. Germline CDR1 is SGHDT and CDR2 is YYEEEE. The CDR3 covers 15 residues.

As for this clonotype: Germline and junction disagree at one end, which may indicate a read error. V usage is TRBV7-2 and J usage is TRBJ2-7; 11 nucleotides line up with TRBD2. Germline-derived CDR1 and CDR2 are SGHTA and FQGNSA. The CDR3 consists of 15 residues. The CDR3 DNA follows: TGTGCCAACAGCAACCCGGGACTAGCGGTTTACGAGCAGTACTTC. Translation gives CANSNPGLAVYEQYF.

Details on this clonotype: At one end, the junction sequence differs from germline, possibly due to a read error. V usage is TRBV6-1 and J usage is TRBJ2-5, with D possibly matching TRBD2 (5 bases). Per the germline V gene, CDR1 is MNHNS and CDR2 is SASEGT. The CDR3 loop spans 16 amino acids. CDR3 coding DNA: TGTGCCAGCAGCCGGACTGCGGTAGCCACGCAAGAGAACCAGTACTTC. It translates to CASSRTAVATQENQYF.

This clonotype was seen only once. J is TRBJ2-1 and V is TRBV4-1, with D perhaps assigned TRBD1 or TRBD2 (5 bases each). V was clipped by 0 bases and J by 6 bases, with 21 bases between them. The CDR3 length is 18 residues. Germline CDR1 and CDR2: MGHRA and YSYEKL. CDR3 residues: CASSQDRRTGTGFNEQFF. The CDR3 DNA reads TGCGCCAGCAGCCAAGATAGGCGTACGGGGACGGGATTCAATGAGCAGTTCTTC.